The text below deals with one T cell receptor beta chain. Its antigen remains unidentified. Nothing much larger sits one base from this clone, and base qualities are not available. This entry belongs to a study of CD8+ T cells in alopecia areata (dated by TCRdb to the late 2010s). The study in broad terms: Treated patients were enrolled in an open-label pilot trial of oral tofacitinib at 5 to 10 mg twice daily for moderate-to-severe alopecia areata. Human TCRbeta sequencing covered scalp tissue and sorted CD4+ and CD8+ peripheral blood T cells from patchy and totalis/universalis alopecia areata patients and healthy controls. In both human patients and the C3H/HeJ mouse model, the study applied high-throughput TCRbeta sequencing to look at T cell clonal expansion in alopecia areata. Scalp clonality was compared across normal scalp (n=4), patchy alopecia areata scalp (n=8), and alopecia totalis/universalis scalp (n=8). The RNA source kit depended on sample type: the PAXgene miRNA kit for fixed scalp, the miRNeasy kit for PBMCs, and the RNeasy kit for mouse skin. In treated patients, disease severity was measured using the SALT score, which gives the percentage of scalp surface area affected. Amplification of TCRbeta CDR3 regions was done by immunoSEQ multiplex PCR using 35 Vbeta forward primers and 13 Jbeta reverse primers. Patients on tofacitinib were biopsied at baseline and after 4 and 24 weeks of treatment, and several of the patients also had a later scalp biopsy. Patients received tofacitinib for 6 to 18 months and were then followed off drug for 6 months to check for delayed response and recurrence.

What this sample's time point label stands for: around 29 days on oral tofacitinib. The treatment or condition label, read with the paper, signifies: oral pan-JAK inhibitor, 5-10 mg twice daily. From alopecia areata patients, peripheral blood was collected along with lesional scalp punch biopsies. PBMCs were separated by density centrifugation and stained for CD3, CD4 and CD8, after which CD4+ and CD8+ T cells were sorted on a FACSAria. What the work shows at the level of the full study, not this receptor alone: Higher clonality and more expanded CD8+ clones were observed in lesional scalp than in normal scalp, particularly in alopecia totalis/universalis, a finding suggestive of antigenic drive. Because the treated cohort was small and had only one nonresponder, larger studies are needed to examine links between baseline CD8+ expansion and response. Unlike mouse skin, which is dominated by gammadelta T cells, normal human skin has resident alphabeta T cells that are also sequenced, and this complicates analysis of the scalp TCR repertoire. Scalp clonality and the number of expanded CD8+ clones among the top 100 scalp clones were significantly decreased by tofacitinib. Many expanded lesional clones persisted in scalp and blood during tofacitinib treatment, which may partly explain relapse after stopping treatment. Shared TCR sequences between patients were less evident than in mice, which may be partly attributable to HLA diversity in the patient population.

For CDR1 and CDR2, the germline V gene lists SGHRS and YFSETQ. The CDR3 holds 14 amino acids from the cysteine to the phenylalanine. Kept here is only the CDR3 DNA, which spans 42 bases and is read in frame from base 1. V and J are truncated by 0 bases and 4 bases respectively, leaving an intervening sequence of 10 bases. The library was obtained by the immunoSEQ multiplex PCR assay. RNA was extracted from all samples and reverse transcribed into cDNA as template for TCR sequencing. First-strand cDNA was synthesized with SuperScript III using a 2:1 mix of oligo-dT and random hexamers. A synthetic immune receptor repertoire was used to measure amplification bias, and any remaining bias was corrected computationally. Under the source paper's analysis protocol: Raw reads were preprocessed for error removal, and CDR3 was defined according to IMGT conventions as running from the conserved cysteine to phenylalanine. Clonality was calculated as 1 minus Shannon entropy normalized by log2 of the number of productive unique TCRs. CD4 or CD8 identity of scalp clones was inferred by cross-referencing scalp TCRbeta sequences with sorted blood CD4 and CD8 repertoires. TCRdb re-hosts the immuneACCESS table, in-frame sequences only. Its copies lack some clones; in the studies checked, an unresolved V gene accounts for under half of them, and the cause for the rest is not known. V and J calls and clone size are as listed in that table; D and trimming were resolved from the DNA. This sample is represented by 100,000 to 150,000 clones; roughly 55% of them were singletons. The top ten constitute 5% to 7% of the sample.

The input for sequencing was CD4+ T cells sorted from blood, taken at week 4, from a patient treated with tofacitinib. The chain is made from TRBV5-1 and TRBJ2-5; TRBD1 is a possible D gene, resting on 6 matching bases. The origin of this receptor is a human donor with alopecia areata. The CDR3 region has the sequence CASSLATRGETQYF. At the DNA level, the sequence is TGCGCCAGCAGCTTGGCGACCAGGGGAGAGACCCAGTACTTC.